This TCR beta chain was identified during a study of blood T cell repertoires in COVID-19. The germline V gene encodes CDR1 MNHEY and CDR2 SVGEGT. Unmatched junction bases numbered 7, after V lost 4 bases and J lost 8 bases. The CDR3 is made up of 15 amino acids. The table came from immunoSEQ multiplex PCR; TCRdb's copy has only in-frame clones and leaves some out. The sample gives 90,000 to 120,000 clones, about three quarters of which show up once; roughly 6% is in the top ten. Sequences were obtained from peripheral blood. This TCR was sampled from a man at least 80 years old with acute or convalescent COVID-19. This rearrangement joins TRBV6-2 or TRBV6-3 to TRBJ1-4, with 10 bases aligning to TRBD1. In DNA, the CDR3 is TGTGCCAGCAGTTCCGGACAGGGGGGATACGAAAAACTGTTTTTT. Translated, it gives CASSSGQGGYEKLFF.